This TCR beta chain was obtained from a study of blood T cell repertoires in COVID-19. The protocol was immunoSEQ multiplex PCR, while the TCRdb copy is restricted to in-frame clones and leaves out a portion. This sample has roughly 70,000 clones, with approximately 83% found just once. The receptor's source is a human donor in a cohort sampled during active COVID-19. The sequencing input was peripheral blood.

CDR3 nucleotides: TGTGCCAGCAGTTCAGGGGTCCCATATTCACCCCTCCACTTT. As protein: CASSSGVPYSPLHF. The rearrangement joins TRBV27 to TRBJ1-6, with D possibly matching TRBD1 (6 bases). Trimming took 4 bases from V and 8 from J, leaving 12 bases between them. The CDR3 is made up of 14 amino acids. The germline V gene encodes CDR1 MNHEY and CDR2 SMNVEV (reference sequence).